This TCR beta chain was identified in a study of T cells after yellow fever vaccination. In germline, CDR1 is DFQATT, CDR2 SNEGSKA (reference sequence). Trimming cost V 3 bases and J 1 base; bases outside gene matches: 8. This CDR3 region has 15 residues. TCRdb fed the 5' RACE reads into MiXCR, producing one record per CDR3 protein. The sample holds about 320,000 distinct CDR3 sequences, 3.5% to 4.5% seen once. This clonotype was counted only a few times. The chain uses TRBV20-1 and TRBJ1-2; 7 positions agree with TRBD1. The material sequenced was PBMCs, taken 15 days after the yellow fever booster vaccination. This TCR was sampled from a man between 18 and 35 years old who received the YFV17D yellow fever vaccine. The CDR3 is CSARNIRDSNYGYTF. CDR3 nucleotides: TGCAGTGCTAGGAACATTCGGGACAGTAACTATGGCTACACCTTC.